Below are 29 T cell receptor beta chains sequenced from a single sample in a study of T cell responses to AZD1222 COVID-19 vaccine. TCRdb keeps only in-frame clones here, not all; method: immunoSEQ multiplex PCR. The table lists about 160,000 clones, about 90% of them singletons. This sample comprised peripheral blood, obtained on day 0 of AZD1222 vaccination. These receptors all come from an adult in good health.

The J gene is TRBJ2-7, the V gene TRBV5-1; D not resolved. The CDR3 length is 11 residues. Germline assignment: CDR1 SGHRS and CDR2 YFSETQ. Between the trimmed V and J ends, which lost 0 bases and 7 bases, there was a span of 5 bases. DNA of the CDR3: TGCGCCAGCAGCTTGGCCGGGGAGCAGTACTTC. Its protein is CASSLAGEQYF.

V usage is TRBV30 and J usage is TRBJ1-1; D call uncertain. V dropped 5 bases and J dropped 0 bases, with 13 bases sitting between them. Germline V CDR1 and CDR2: GTSNPN, SVGIG (reference sequence). The CDR3 sequence is 14 residues long. Written as DNA, the CDR3 is TGTGCCTGGCAGAAGGGCGCCTTGAACACTGAAGCTTTCTTT. Amino acids: CAWQKGALNTEAFF.

The chain joins TRBV30 to TRBJ2-7; tentative D call: TRBD1 (5 bases). V was trimmed by 3 bases and J by 6 bases, leaving 9 bases between them. Germline CDR1 GTSNPN, CDR2 SVGIG (reference sequence). The CDR3 runs 11 residues. In DNA form, the CDR3 reads TGTGCCTGGAGGGGGCGCGGCGAGCAGTACTTC. It is translated as CAWRGRGEQYF.

This CDR3 reads CASSLSPGVNEQYF. The DNA of the CDR3 is TGTGCCAGCAGTTTATCTCCGGGAGTTAACGAGCAGTACTTC. The J gene is TRBJ2-7, the V gene TRBV27; possible D gene TRBD2, 6 bases. This CDR3 has 14 amino acids. CDR1 and CDR2 from the germline V gene are MNHEY and SMNVEV (reference sequence). The ends were cut back, 0 bases at V and 5 bases at J, with 11 bases in the middle.

The gene calls are TRBV3-1 (or the pseudogene TRBV3-2) and TRBJ2-3; possible D gene TRBD2, 5 bases. V dropped 2 bases and J dropped 4 bases, with 13 bases sitting between them. The CDR3 covers 15 residues. Germline loops: CDR1 LGHDT, CDR2 YNNKEL (reference sequence). The CDR3 is CASSQQSLAPDTQYF. The CDR3 DNA is TGTGCCAGCAGCCAACAATCGCTAGCTCCAGATACGCAGTATTTT.

The genes are TRBV6-2 or TRBV6-3 and TRBJ2-7; no firm D call. The CDR3 runs to 12 residues. CDR1 is MNHEY and CDR2 is SVGEGT in the germline V gene. V was cut by 3 bases and J by 4 bases, with 7 bases left in between. This CDR3 is CASSYSTYEQYF. CDR3 bases: TGTGCCAGCAGTTATAGTACGTACGAGCAGTACTTC.

V usage is TRBV30 and J usage is TRBJ1-2; TRBD1 is a possible D gene (6 bases). Germline V gene sequence: CDR1 GTSNPN, CDR2 SVGIG (reference sequence). This CDR3 has 13 amino acids. V was pared by 3 bases and J by 8 bases, with 16 bases between. CDR3 amino acids: CAWSRQVGGGYTF. The CDR3, as DNA: TGTGCCTGGAGCCGACAGGTTGGAGGAGGCTACACCTTC.

The rearrangement joins TRBV19 to TRBJ2-1; no reliable D call. The CDR3 is 15 residues long. Germline lookup yields CDR1 LNHDA and CDR2 SQIVND (reference sequence). Trimming removed 3 bases at V and 2 bases at J, with 11 bases between. The CDR3 protein is CASSIAQDPYNEQFF. CDR3 nucleotides: TGTGCCAGTAGTATTGCGCAGGATCCCTACAATGAGCAGTTCTTC.

The chain recombines TRBV10-3 with TRBJ2-7, with 14 bases fitting TRBD2. This CDR3 spans 15 amino acids. With V trimmed by 6 bases and J by 5 bases, 6 bases remained unmatched. CDR1 is ENHRY and CDR2 is SYGVKD in the germline V gene. This CDR3 reads CAISSTGLAGDEQYF. CDR3 nucleotide sequence: TGTGCCATCAGCAGCACGGGACTAGCGGGAGACGAGCAGTACTTC.

The rearrangement joins TRBV4-3 to TRBJ2-5, with TRBD1 identical over 7 bases. The germline CDR1 and CDR2 sequences are LGHNA and YSLEER. After removal of 1 base from V and 5 bases from J, the junction contained 4 bases not matched to a gene. This CDR3 is 14 amino acids long. This CDR3 reads CASSQVARGETQYF. DNA for the CDR3: TGCGCCAGCAGCCAAGTCGCCAGGGGGGAGACCCAGTACTTC.

This chain links TRBV14 with TRBJ2-5, with D perhaps TRBD2 (6 bases). The CDR3 spans 15 residues. Germline lookup yields CDR1 SGHDN and CDR2 FVKESK. Trimming took 2 bases from V and 5 from J, leaving 15 bases between them. The CDR3 spells CASSQLGGPRETQYF. DNA for the CDR3: TGTGCCAGCAGCCAATTGGGGGGACCCAGGGAGACCCAGTACTTC.

The V and J genes are TRBV4-1 and TRBJ1-5, with a possible D match to TRBD1 (6 bases). V was pared by 2 bases and J by 5 bases, with 13 bases between. The CDR3 totals 15 residues. Germline CDR1 and CDR2: MGHRA and YSYEKL. The DNA for the CDR3 is TGCGCCAGCAGCCAAACTTGGCAGGGGTATCAGCCCCAGCATTTT. Translating gives CASSQTWQGYQPQHF.

The chain recombines TRBV7-2 with TRBJ2-3; TRBD1 matches 9 bases. The CDR3 length is 16 residues. V dropped 6 bases and J dropped 3; count of bases not matched to a gene: 10. Germline CDR1 is SGHTA and CDR2 is FQGNSA. The CDR3 DNA reads as TGTGCCAGCAGTCCCTCCGGGACAGGGAGGACAGATACGCAGTATTTT. It codes for CASSPSGTGRTDTQYF.

This rearrangement joins TRBV28 to TRBJ1-5; D possibly corresponds to TRBD1 (6 bases). Germline values: CDR1 MDHEN, CDR2 SYDVKM. V was clipped by 3 bases and J by 5 bases, with 14 bases between them. The CDR3 spans 15 residues. The CDR3 DNA is TGTGCCAGCAGTTTTGTGGGGGGCAAACATCAGCCCCAGCATTTT. Its translation: CASSFVGGKHQPQHF.

V gene TRBV5-6 combines with J gene TRBJ2-3; either TRBD1 or TRBD2 may fit D (5 bases each). Germline V gene sequence: CDR1 SGHDT, CDR2 YYEEEE. The CDR3 is 14 amino acids. V was shortened by 2 bases and J by 3 bases, with 10 bases between the two germline ends. The CDR3 DNA reads TGTGCCAGCAGCTTCGGGGCGGAGACAGATACGCAGTATTTT. It yields the protein CASSFGAETDTQYF.

This chain joins TRBV5-4 and TRBJ2-1; D ambiguous. The CDR3 is 17 residues long. Germline V CDR1 and CDR2: SGHNT, YYREEE (reference sequence). The V and J ends lost 0 bases and 4 bases respectively, with 17 bases between them. The CDR3 bases are TGTGCCAGCAGCTTGGCCTTTTCTGGTGCTCCTTACAATGAGCAGTTCTTC. It is translated as CASSLAFSGAPYNEQFF.

The chain uses TRBV27 and TRBJ2-2; the D gene is possibly TRBD2 (6 bases). Germline values: CDR1 MNHEY, CDR2 SMNVEV (reference sequence). This CDR3 region has 13 residues. Trimming pared 5 bases from V and 9 bases from J, leaving 13 bases between. The CDR3 coding sequence is TGTGCCAGCAGTCTGGGGGGTTTTCGGGAGCTGTTTTTT. Amino acid sequence: CASSLGGFRELFF.

The chain carries TRBV7-2 and TRBJ2-5; D gene ambiguous. V was pared by 5 bases and J by 5 bases, with 15 bases between. The CDR3 has 14 residues. Germline assignment: CDR1 SGHTA and CDR2 FQGNSA. CDR3 in DNA: TGTGCCAGCAGCCCAGGTATAATGTGGGAGACCCAGTACTTC. It codes for CASSPGIMWETQYF.

The J gene is TRBJ1-2, the V gene TRBV30, with a tentative D call TRBD1 (6 bases). This CDR3 is built from 15 residues. Germline V CDR1 and CDR2: GTSNPN, SVGIG (reference sequence). V lost 4 bases to trimming and J lost 3 bases, with 18 bases between them. CDR3 DNA sequence: TGTGCCTGGACCCTAAAACAGGGATATGACTATGGCTACACCTTC. Amino acid sequence: CAWTLKQGYDYGYTF.

CDR3: CAPRSYGYTF. As DNA, the CDR3 is TGTGCCCCGCGGAGCTATGGCTACACCTTC. The V gene is TRBV5-4, the J gene TRBJ1-2; D unclear. The CDR3 is 10 residues long. CDR1 and CDR2 (germline): SGHNT, YYREEE (reference sequence). Trimming stripped 10 bases from V and 4 bases from J, with 8 bases between.

This chain joins TRBV14 and TRBJ2-7, with D perhaps TRBD2 (5 bases). This CDR3 comprises 15 residues. V shed 2 bases and J shed 3 bases, with 14 bases lying between them. CDR1 is SGHDN, CDR2 FVKESK, per germline. CDR3 DNA sequence: TGTGCCAGCAGCCAAAGCGGTCTAGTCGGCTACGAGCAGTACTTC. The encoded protein is CASSQSGLVGYEQYF.

Comments on this clone: At one end, the junction sequence differs from germline, possibly due to a read error. The chain joins TRBV19 to TRBJ1-5; 8 bases are shared with TRBD1. Germline V lookup: CDR1 LNHDA, CDR2 SQIVND (reference sequence). The CDR3 spans 15 residues. CDR3: CASSLEDRVDQPQHF. The CDR3 bases are TGTGCCAGTAGTCTAGAGGACAGGGTAGATCAGCCCCAGCATTTT.

The chain couples TRBV6-1 to TRBJ2-7; TRBD2 aligns across 11 bases. The CDR3 is 13 amino acids. CDR1 is MNHNS and CDR2 is SASEGT in the germline V gene. V dropped 6 bases and J dropped 2; count of bases not matched to a gene: 0. The CDR3 protein is CASRTSGAYEQYF. DNA for the CDR3: TGTGCCAGCAGGACTAGCGGGGCCTACGAGCAGTACTTC.

This clone was observed once. The chain joins TRBV18 to TRBJ1-5; tentative D call: TRBD1 (6 bases). The CDR3 loop spans 15 amino acids. Germline V lookup: CDR1 KGHSH, CDR2 LQKENI. The V end was cut by 6 bases, the J end by 7 bases, with 19 bases between. In DNA, the CDR3 is TGTGCCAGCTCGCCCACAGGGAATTTAGACCAGCCCCAGCATTTT. Protein: CASSPTGNLDQPQHF.

The chain is built from TRBV28 and TRBJ1-4, with D unresolved. Looked up from germline, CDR1 is MDHEN and CDR2 is SYDVKM. The ends were cut back, 6 bases at V and 8 bases at J, with 10 bases in the middle. The CDR3 contains 12 residues. CDR3 DNA sequence: TGTGCCAGCAGAGTAGAGGGCGAAAAACTGTTTTTT. Its translation is CASRVEGEKLFF.

This rearrangement joins TRBV28 to TRBJ1-5; 9 bases fit TRBD1. The junction had 9 bases not matched to a gene; V was cut back by 5 bases and J by 4 bases. In germline, CDR1 is MDHEN, CDR2 SYDVKM. This CDR3 is 16 amino acids long. This CDR3 is CASSPLTGQGNQPQHF. Written as DNA, the CDR3 is TGTGCCAGCAGTCCCCTCACGGGACAGGGTAATCAGCCCCAGCATTTT.

This chain connects TRBV9 to TRBJ1-1; no firm D call. This CDR3 spans 14 amino acids. The ends were cut back, 0 bases at V and 1 base at J, with 7 bases in the middle. Germline-derived CDR1 and CDR2 are SGDLS and YYNGEE. The CDR3 DNA follows: TGTGCCAGCAGCGTAGGGAAGGAGAACACTGAAGCTTTCTTT. Protein: CASSVGKENTEAFF.

The V gene is TRBV7-9, the J gene TRBJ1-6; D is ambiguous. Germline CDR1 reads SEHNR; CDR2 reads FQNEAQ (reference sequence). The CDR3 loop spans 15 amino acids. Trimming cost V 4 bases and J 10 bases, with 17 bases left between them. In nucleotides, the CDR3 is TGTGCCAGCAGCTCGGACCGCGGGGTTTACTCACCCCTCCACTTT. Translated: CASSSDRGVYSPLHF. The full variable domain, in which reference TRBV7-9 and TRBJ1-6 provide the parts outside the CDR3, is DTGVSQNPRHKITKRGQNVTFRCDPISEHNRLYWYRQTLGQGPEFLTYFQNEAQLEKSRLLSDRFSAERPKGSFSTLEIQRTEQGDSAMYLCASSSDRGVYSPLHFGNGTRLTVT.

This chain joins TRBV7-2 and TRBJ2-7; weak D call: TRBD2 (6 bases). The CDR3 is made up of 13 amino acids. V lost 4 bases to trimming and J lost 6 bases, with 13 bases between them. Germline V gives CDR1 SGHTA, CDR2 FQGNSA. The CDR3 region has the DNA TGTGCCAGCAGCTGGTCGGGGGTTGCCGAGCAGTACTTC. It encodes CASSWSGVAEQYF.